The 8 T cell receptor gamma chains below come from one sample, sequenced in a study of human gamma delta and Vdelta1 T cells. TCRdb reanalyzed the PCR reads using CATT. The repertoire consists of 2,500 to 3,000 gamma-chain clones, with under 6.5% occurring once and the leading ten covering roughly 13%. The specimen sequenced was naive CD27+ Vdelta1 gamma-delta T cells from blood. The origin of the receptors is a human donor in good health.

This clone was picked up a small number of times. The rearrangement joins TRGV3 to TRGJ1 or TRGJ2. J was trimmed by 6 bases and V by 9 bases; bases with no gene match: 11. CDR3 length equals 12 residues. The V gene's germline CDR1 is VTNTFY and CDR2 YDVSTARD (reference sequence). The CDR3 sequence is CATGEFPYKKLF. The CDR3 coding sequence is TGTGCCACCGGTGAGTTTCCTTATAAGAAACTCTTT.

By its share, this clone is medium-sized. Other DNA sequences in this specimen translate into the identical CDR3. This chain joins TRGV5 and TRGJ1 or TRGJ2. V shed 1 base, J shed 4 bases, and the junction held 7 bases outside the gene matches. This CDR3 spans 14 amino acids. The germline V gene has CDR1 VINAFY and CDR2 YDVSNSKD. The CDR3 protein is CATWDRPRYYKKLF. DNA of the CDR3: TGTGCCACCTGGGACAGACCCAGGTATTATAAGAAACTCTTT.

This clone was recorded a few times. TCRdb pairs this DNA with a much larger clone's protein that differs at residue 3, likely a read error; the protein shown was translated from the DNA. The chain joins TRGV3 to TRGJ1 or TRGJ2. Germline assignment: CDR1 VTNTFY and CDR2 YDVSTARD (reference sequence). This CDR3 is built from 11 residues. For the CDR3, the DNA is TGTGCCATCTGGGACGCTAATAAGAAACTCTTT. Its translation is CAIWDANKKLF.

This clone is medium-sized (0.01 to 0.1%) by share. This sequence may be a read error, since a much larger clone differs from it by one base. This specimen includes other DNA sequences encoding the same CDR3. This sequence joins TRGV3 and TRGJ1 or TRGJ2. This CDR3 is built from 14 residues. Looked up from germline, CDR1 is VTNTFY and CDR2 is YDVSTARD (reference sequence). V shed 0 bases, J shed 3 bases, and the junction held 5 bases outside the gene matches. Written as DNA, the CDR3 is TGTGCCACCTGGGACAGGCTGGGTTATTATAAGAAACTCTTT. Translating gives CATWDRLGYYKKLF.

In this sample, this clone turned up a few times. For this DNA, TCRdb reports the protein of a much larger clone, which diverges at residue 4, most likely from a read error; the protein presented here is translated directly from the DNA. This chain joins TRGV2 and TRGJ1 or TRGJ2. The germline V gene has CDR1 EGSNGY and CDR2 YDSYNSKV. The CDR3 runs 11 residues. This chain's CDR3 is CATGDANKKLF. The CDR3 DNA sequence: TGTGCCACCGGGGACGCTAATAAGAAACTCTTT.

This clone has a handful of counts. TCRdb's protein does not match the DNA translation at residue 6; the protein provided is translated from the DNA. The gene calls are TRGV2 and TRGJ1 or TRGJ2. Germline loops: CDR1 EGSNGY, CDR2 YDSYNSKV. With 4 bases clipped from V and 2 bases from J, the junction kept 2 bases outside the gene matches. This CDR3 has 12 amino acids. The CDR3: CATWEDYYKKLF. The CDR3 DNA reads TGTGCCACCTGGGAGGATTATTATAAGAAACTCTTT.

This clone has more than one count but fewer than ten. The mismatch at residue 3 between this DNA's translation and the TCRdb protein of a much larger clone likely reflects a read error; the protein shown is translated from the DNA. The rearrangement joins TRGV9 to TRGJ1 or TRGJ2. This CDR3 has 11 amino acids. Germline V CDR1 and CDR2: GITISATS, ISYDGTV (reference sequence). CDR3 loop: CAVWEAYKKLF. The CDR3 nucleotides are TGTGCCGTGTGGGAGGCTTATAAGAAACTCTTT.

This clone showed up just a few times. A read error likely explains why the TCRdb protein, taken from a much larger clone, differs from this DNA's translation at residue 4; the protein shown is translated from the DNA. The rearrangement joins TRGV9 to TRGJ1 or TRGJ2. The CDR3 is 12 amino acids. Looked up from germline, CDR1 is GITISATS and CDR2 is ISYDGTV (reference sequence). The CDR3 bases are TGTGCCTTGTTGGAGGGTTATTATAAGAAACTCTTT. Translating it yields CALLEGYYKKLF.